This T cell receptor (beta chain) was found in a study of shared clonotypes between healthy human individuals. As for the study in general: The donor group consisted of a couple of women and three men, aged 18 to 49. Per donor, CD8 memory used one plate, CD8 naive used two, CD4 memory used three and CD4 naive used three.

General study results and limits: Clonotypes not shared had lower generation probabilities than those common to all four donors.

In the authors' workflow: Junction-only immunoSEQ data arrived without quality scores, meaning filtering differed. Method: immunoSEQ multiplex PCR; TCRdb's copy keeps in-frame clones and lacks some. For V, J and clone size, that table is used; D and trimming come from the DNA. The sample carries some 2,500,000 clones, 85% to 95% recorded once. A word on this clone: Its antigen is unidentified.

The specimen was naive CD4+ T cells from PBMCs. Subset specified: CD45RA+ positively selected. This TCR was sampled from a young man in good health. Some clones in this sample may be carry-over from other donors' samples.

CDR3 sequence reads: CASSGTGGGNTQYF. In DNA form, the CDR3 reads TGTGCCAGCAGCGGCACAGGGGGCGGGAACACGCAGTATTTT. The chain recombines TRBV2 with TRBJ2-3; 9 bases match TRBD1. Germline-derived CDR1 and CDR2 are SNHLY and FYNNEI. The CDR3 has 14 amino acids. Trimming at V came to 6 bases and at J to 9 bases, leaving 10 bases not matched to a gene.